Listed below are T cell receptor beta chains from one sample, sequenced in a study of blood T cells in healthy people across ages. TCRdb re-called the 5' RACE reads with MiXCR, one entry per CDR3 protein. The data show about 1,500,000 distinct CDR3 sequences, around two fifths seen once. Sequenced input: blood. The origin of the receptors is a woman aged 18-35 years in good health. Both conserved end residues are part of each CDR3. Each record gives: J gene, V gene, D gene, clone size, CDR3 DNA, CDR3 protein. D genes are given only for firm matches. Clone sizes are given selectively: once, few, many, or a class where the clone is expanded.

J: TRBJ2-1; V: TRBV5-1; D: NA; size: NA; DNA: TGCGCCAGCGAGGAAGAGACCCAGTTCTTC; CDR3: CASEEETQFF
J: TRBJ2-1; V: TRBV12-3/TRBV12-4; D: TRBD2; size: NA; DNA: TGTGCCAGCAGTCGCAGACTAGCCGCTGCGGATTACAATGAGCAGTTCTTC; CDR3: CASSRRLAAADYNEQFF
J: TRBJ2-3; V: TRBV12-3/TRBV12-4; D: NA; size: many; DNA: TGTGCCAGCAGTTTACGGGACACCCGCACAGATACGCAGTATTTT; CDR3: CASSLRDTRTDTQYF
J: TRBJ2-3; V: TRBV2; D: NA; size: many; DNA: TGTGCCAGCGGCAACTACCGTTCACCTAGCACAGATACGCAGTATTTT; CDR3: CASGNYRSPSTDTQYF
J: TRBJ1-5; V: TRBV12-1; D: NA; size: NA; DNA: TGTGCCAGCAGCTTTATTGTGTCAGAGATCCTACAGGGGTTTGATCAGCCCCAGCATTTT; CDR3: CASSFIVSEILQGFDQPQHF
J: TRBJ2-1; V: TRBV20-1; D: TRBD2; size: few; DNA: TGCAGTGCTGTTAGCGGGAGGGCCTCCTATGAGCAGTTCTTC; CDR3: CSAVSGRASYEQFF
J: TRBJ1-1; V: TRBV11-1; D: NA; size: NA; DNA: TGTGCCAGCAGCTTAGTTCCGCAGGGGGAAGCTTTCTTT; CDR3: CASSLVPQGEAFF
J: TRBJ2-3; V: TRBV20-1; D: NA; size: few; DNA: TGCAGTGCTAGTCTCAAGTTAACAGATACGCAGTATTTT; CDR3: CSASLKLTDTQYF
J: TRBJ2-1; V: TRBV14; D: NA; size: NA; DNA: TGTGCCAGCAGCCAATTACCGGGGGTAAAGGGACAGAGCTACAATGAGCAGTTCTTC; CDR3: CASSQLPGVKGQSYNEQFF
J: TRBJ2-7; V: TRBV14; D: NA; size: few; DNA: TGTGCCAGCAGCCCCAACCCGGGCAGGGTGACCTACGAGCAGTACTTC; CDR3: CASSPNPGRVTYEQYF
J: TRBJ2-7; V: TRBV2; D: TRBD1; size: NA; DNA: TGTGCCGGCCGGGACAGAACCTACGAGCAGTACTTC; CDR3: CAGRDRTYEQYF
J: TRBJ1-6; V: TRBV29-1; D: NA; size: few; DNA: TGCAGCGTAGGACGGGACCCCAATTCACCCCTCCACTTT; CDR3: CSVGRDPNSPLHF
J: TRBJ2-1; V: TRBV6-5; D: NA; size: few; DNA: TGTGCCAGCAGCACCCCTCGGGGTGAGCAGTTCTTC; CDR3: CASSTPRGEQFF
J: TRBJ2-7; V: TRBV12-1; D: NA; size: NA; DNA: TGTGCCAGCAGCAACCGGGACTGTCACATCCTCTACGAGCAGTACTTC; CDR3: CASSNRDCHILYEQYF
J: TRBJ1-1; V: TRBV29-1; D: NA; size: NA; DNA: TGCAGCGCGGGGATTGTGAACACTGAAGCTTTCTTT; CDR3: CSAGIVNTEAFF
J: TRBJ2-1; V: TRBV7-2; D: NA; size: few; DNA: TGTGCCAGCAGCTTAGGTGAGGACCCTGAGCAGTTCTTC; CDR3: CASSLGEDPEQFF
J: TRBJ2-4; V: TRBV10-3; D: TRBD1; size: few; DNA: TGTGCCATCAGTGAGGGGAAAGGGGGCGAAAACATTCAGTACTTC; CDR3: CAISEGKGGENIQYF
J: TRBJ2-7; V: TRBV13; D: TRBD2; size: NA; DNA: TGTGCCAGCAGCTCACTAGCGGGGCAGTACGAGCAGTACTTC; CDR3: CASSSLAGQYEQYF
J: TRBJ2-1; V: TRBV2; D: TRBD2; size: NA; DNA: TGTGCCAGCAGTGGGGGACTAGCGGGAGAAGGTGGGCAGTTCTTC; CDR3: CASSGGLAGEGGQFF
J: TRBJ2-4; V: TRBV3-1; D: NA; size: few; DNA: TGTGCCAGCAGCCAAGGGCCCAAAAACATTCAGTACTTC; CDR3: CASSQGPKNIQYF
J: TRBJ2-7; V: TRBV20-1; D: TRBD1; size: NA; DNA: TGCAGTGCTAGAGATCGGGACAGGGCAGGCGAGCAGTACTTC; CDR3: CSARDRDRAGEQYF
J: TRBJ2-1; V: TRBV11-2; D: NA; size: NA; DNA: TGTGCCAGCAGCCCACAGTCCTTTGACGGGGGTAACAATGAGCAGTTCTTC; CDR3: CASSPQSFDGGNNEQFF
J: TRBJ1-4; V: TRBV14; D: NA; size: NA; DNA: TGTGCCAGCAGCTACCAAGGGGTGGAAAAACTGTTTTTT; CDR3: CASSYQGVEKLFF
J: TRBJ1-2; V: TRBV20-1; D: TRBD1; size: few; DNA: TGCAGTGCTAGGCCAGGGACAGGGGGCGCGTTTGACTATGGCTACACCTTC; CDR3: CSARPGTGGAFDYGYTF
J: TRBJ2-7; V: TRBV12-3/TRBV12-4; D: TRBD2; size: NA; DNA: TGTGCCAGCAGATCCGGGACTAGTCTTCCCTACGAGCAGTACTTC; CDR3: CASRSGTSLPYEQYF
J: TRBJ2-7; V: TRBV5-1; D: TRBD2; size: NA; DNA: TGCGCCAGCGGTGCCGGGACTAGCAACGAGCAGTACTTC; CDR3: CASGAGTSNEQYF
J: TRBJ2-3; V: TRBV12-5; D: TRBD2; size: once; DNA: TGTGCTAGTGGTTTAGCCGGAGGGGAGGGCCTGGTACGCGAAGATACGCAGTATTTT; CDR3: CASGLAGGEGLVREDTQYF
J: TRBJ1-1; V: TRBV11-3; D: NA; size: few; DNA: TGTGCCAGCAGCTACGGGCGGGAGAACACTGAAGCTTTCTTT; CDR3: CASSYGRENTEAFF
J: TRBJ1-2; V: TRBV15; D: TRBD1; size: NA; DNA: TGTGCCACCAGCAGAGAACAGGGGGTTGGCTACACCTTC; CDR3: CATSREQGVGYTF
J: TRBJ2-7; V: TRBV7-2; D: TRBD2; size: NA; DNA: TGTGCCAGCAGCCCCGGGGGGGGGGACTACGAGCAGTACTTC; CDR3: CASSPGGGDYEQYF
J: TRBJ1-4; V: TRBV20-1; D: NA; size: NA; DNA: TGCAGTGCTAGAGATCCCACAGCCCCCAGGGAAAAACTGTTTTTT; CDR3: CSARDPTAPREKLFF
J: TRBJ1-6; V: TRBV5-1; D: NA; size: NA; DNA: TGCGCCAGCAGCTCCTACCTACAGGGTTGGGATTCACCCCTCCACTTT; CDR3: CASSSYLQGWDSPLHF
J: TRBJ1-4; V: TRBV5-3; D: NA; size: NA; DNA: TGTGCCAGCAGCTTCACGTGGCAGGGAGAAGCAACTAATGAAAAACTGTTTTTT; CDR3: CASSFTWQGEATNEKLFF
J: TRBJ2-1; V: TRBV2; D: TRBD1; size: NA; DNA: TGTGCCAGCAGCTATCCGGGACAGGCCTACAATGAGCAGTTCTTC; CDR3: CASSYPGQAYNEQFF
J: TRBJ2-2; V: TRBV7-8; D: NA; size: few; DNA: TGTGCCAGCAGCTTAATTACGAGGCACACCGGGGAGCTGTTTTTT; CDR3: CASSLITRHTGELFF
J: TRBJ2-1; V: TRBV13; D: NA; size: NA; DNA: TGTGCCAGCAGCTTAGGAGAGAGGTTAGGCTCCTACAATGAGCAGTTCTTC; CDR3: CASSLGERLGSYNEQFF
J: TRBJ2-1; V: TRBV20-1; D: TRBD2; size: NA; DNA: TGCAGTGCTGGACAAGCGGGAGCGACCTACAATGAGCAGTTCTTC; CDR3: CSAGQAGATYNEQFF
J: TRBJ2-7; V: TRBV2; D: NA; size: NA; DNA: TGTGCCAGCAGGGAGCAAAGGGATTCCTACGAGCAGTACTTC; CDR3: CASREQRDSYEQYF
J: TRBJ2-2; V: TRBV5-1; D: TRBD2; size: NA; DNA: TGCGCCAGCATCCAACTAGCGGGAGCCACCGGGGAGCTGTTTTTT; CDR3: CASIQLAGATGELFF
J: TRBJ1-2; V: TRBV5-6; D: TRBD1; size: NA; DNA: TGTGCCAGCAGTTTCGTGGGACAGGCTAACTATGGCTACACCTTC; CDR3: CASSFVGQANYGYTF
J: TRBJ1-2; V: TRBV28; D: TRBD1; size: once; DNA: TGTGCCAGCCGACAGGGGGCTGTGGGCTACACCTTC; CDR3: CASRQGAVGYTF
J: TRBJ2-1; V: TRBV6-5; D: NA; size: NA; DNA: TGTGCCAGCAGTCCCGATATTAAAGGGACTTTCAATGAGCAGTTCTTC; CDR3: CASSPDIKGTFNEQFF
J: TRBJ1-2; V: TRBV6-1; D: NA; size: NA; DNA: TGTGCCAGCAGTGATATCGGATACTATGGCTACACCTTC; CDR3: CASSDIGYYGYTF
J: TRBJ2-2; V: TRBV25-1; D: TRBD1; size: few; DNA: TGTGCCAGCAGTACGGGACAGATGAACACCGGGGAGCTGTTTTTT; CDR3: CASSTGQMNTGELFF
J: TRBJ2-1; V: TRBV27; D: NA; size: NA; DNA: TGTGCCAGCAGTTTACAACGTAGCGGTAAAGAGACCCAGTTCTTC; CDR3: CASSLQRSGKETQFF
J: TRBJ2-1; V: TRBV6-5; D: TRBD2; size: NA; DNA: TGTGCCAGCAGTTACTCTGGGGGGGCTAGCGGGAGTCTGGGTCTATCCTACAATGAGCAGTTCTTC; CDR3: CASSYSGGASGSLGLSYNEQFF
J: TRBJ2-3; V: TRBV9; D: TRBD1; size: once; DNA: TGTGCCAGCAGCCCAGACCGGGACAGAGCTACAGATACGCGGTATTTT; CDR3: CASSPDRDRATDTRYF
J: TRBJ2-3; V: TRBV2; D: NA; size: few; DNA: TGTGCCAGCAGTGATGACACCCCAATGCAGTATTTT; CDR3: CASSDDTPMQYF
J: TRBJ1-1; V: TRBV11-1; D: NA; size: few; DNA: TGTGCCAGCACTAGCGAGTTCAATTCGGGGGACCCTGAAGCTTTCTTT; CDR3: CASTSEFNSGDPEAFF
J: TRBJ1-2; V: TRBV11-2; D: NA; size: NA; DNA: TGTGCCAGCAATGATCGCCTCTACTATGGCTACACCTTC; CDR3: CASNDRLYYGYTF
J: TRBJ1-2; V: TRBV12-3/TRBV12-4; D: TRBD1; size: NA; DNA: TGTGCCAGCCGAAGACAGGGAGATGGTGGCGGCTACACCTTC; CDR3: CASRRQGDGGGYTF
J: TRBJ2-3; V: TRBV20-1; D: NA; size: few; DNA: TGCAGTGCTAGGAACACAGATACGCAGTATTTT; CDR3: CSARNTDTQYF
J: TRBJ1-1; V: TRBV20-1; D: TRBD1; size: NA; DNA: TGCAGTGCTAGCCGGGACAGGGACACTGAAGCTTTCTTT; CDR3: CSASRDRDTEAFF